This is a list of T cell receptor beta chains from one sample in a study of blood T cell repertoires in COVID-19. Using immunoSEQ multiplex PCR, the repertoire was profiled, and TCRdb retains in-frame clones only, with some absent. The sample holds 35,000 to 50,000 clones, 70% to 85% seen once. Material: peripheral blood. Source of these receptors: a human donor with acute or convalescent COVID-19. The donor label of this sample is uncertain. The CDR3 runs from the conserved cysteine through the conserved F or W. D genes are given only for firm matches. Part of the rows lack a size; the others show once, few, many or a class for expanded clones.

V	J	size	D	CDR3	DNA
TRBV6-2/TRBV6-3	TRBJ2-3	.	TRBD2	CASSPAGAGDTDTQYF	TGTGCCAGCAGCCCCGCGGGAGCGGGGGACACAGATACGCAGTATTTT
TRBV7-9	TRBJ1-1	.	.	CASSQLQGKGNTEAFF	TGTGCCAGCAGCCAACTGCAGGGGAAGGGGAACACTGAAGCTTTCTTT
TRBV7-2	TRBJ1-2	.	.	CASSLVPGEGYGYTF	TGTGCCAGCAGCTTAGTTCCGGGAGAGGGCTATGGCTACACCTTC
TRBV11-2	TRBJ2-7	.	.	CASSFDWTTQYEQYF	TGTGCCAGCAGCTTTGATTGGACAACCCAATACGAGCAGTACTTC
TRBV7-6	TRBJ2-7	.	.	CASSARSDEQYF	TGTGCCAGCAGCGCACGGTCGGACGAGCAGTACTTC
TRBV10-1	TRBJ2-2	.	TRBD1	CASSEMAPGPGQGNTGELFF	TGCGCCAGCAGTGAGATGGCGCCTGGGCCGGGACAGGGGAACACCGGGGAGCTGTTTTTT
TRBV23-1	TRBJ2-2	.	.	CASLLWGLRDTGELFF	TGCGCCAGCTTATTATGGGGCCTACGGGACACCGGGGAGCTGTTTTTT
TRBV7-9	TRBJ1-4	.	TRBD1	CASSGRQGTVEKLFF	TGTGCCAGCAGCGGGCGACAGGGAACAGTCGAAAAACTGTTTTTT
TRBV18	TRBJ1-5	.	.	CASSPGQGGFPQPQHF	TGTGCCAGCTCACCCGGCCAGGGAGGATTCCCACAGCCCCAGCATTTT
TRBV5-1	TRBJ2-3	.	.	CASSLTLTQYF	TGCGCCAGCAGCTTGACCCTAACGCAGTATTTT
TRBV2	TRBJ2-1	.	TRBD2	CASSPGTSGWVTQFF	TGTGCCAGCAGTCCCGGGACTAGCGGTTGGGTAACGCAGTTCTTC
TRBV6-5	TRBJ1-2	.	.	CASRTETIGGYTF	TGTGCCAGCAGGACAGAAACCATAGGCGGCTACACCTTC
TRBV5-4	TRBJ2-7	.	TRBD2	CASSFGGRGGDFYEQYF	TGTGCCAGCAGCTTTGGTGGGCGGGGGGGAGATTTCTACGAGCAGTACTTC
TRBV2	TRBJ2-5	.	.	CASSETRETQYF	TGTGCCAGCAGTGAGACTAGGGAGACCCAGTACTTC
TRBV15	TRBJ1-2	.	.	CATSRGKQARGYTF	TGTGCCACCAGCAGAGGAAAGCAGGCCAGGGGTTACACCTTC
TRBV6-5	TRBJ2-2	.	.	CASSYLRQDAGELFF	TGTGCCAGCAGTTACCTGAGACAGGATGCCGGGGAGCTGTTTTTT
TRBV25-1	TRBJ2-5	.	TRBD1	CASSEPGTGLETQYF	TGTGCCAGCAGTGAGCCCGGGACAGGGTTGGAGACCCAGTACTTC
TRBV28	TRBJ2-5	.	TRBD1	CASRTGRDREETQYF	TGTGCCAGCAGGACGGGTCGGGACAGGGAAGAGACCCAGTACTTC
TRBV28	TRBJ1-2	.	.	CASRSTHRGNGYTF	TGTGCCAGCAGATCAACCCACCGGGGTAATGGCTACACCTTC
TRBV5-4	TRBJ1-6	.	TRBD1	CASSSQDRANSPLHF	TGTGCCAGCAGCTCGCAGGACAGGGCAAATTCACCCCTCCACTTT
TRBV19	TRBJ1-1	.	.	CASTNAKPMNTEAFF	TGTGCCAGTACCAACGCCAAACCTATGAACACTGAAGCTTTCTTT
TRBV30	TRBJ1-5	.	.	CAWSRGNNQPQHF	TGTGCCTGGAGTAGGGGAAACAATCAGCCCCAGCATTTT
TRBV6-5	TRBJ2-1	.	.	CASRAGWALGEQFF	TGTGCCAGCAGAGCAGGTTGGGCCCTGGGTGAGCAGTTCTTC
TRBV11-2	TRBJ2-3	.	.	CASSLLMRADTQYF	TGTGCCAGCAGCTTACTAATGAGGGCAGATACGCAGTATTTT
TRBV19	TRBJ1-1	once	.	CASSPGQSNTEAFF	TGTGCCAGTAGTCCCGGACAGTCGAACACTGAAGCTTTCTTT
TRBV29-1	TRBJ2-7	few	.	CRTTPCTPQCESSYEQYF	TGCAGGACGACACCATGTACCCCGCAGTGTGAAAGCTCCTACGAGCAGTACTTC
TRBV9	TRBJ2-6	.	.	CASSVGAGRSGANVLTF	TGTGCCAGCAGCGTAGGGGCAGGGCGATCTGGGGCCAACGTCCTGACTTTC
TRBV30	TRBJ1-2	.	.	CAWPNRRASF	TGTGCCTGGCCGAACAGGAGAGCATCCTTC
TRBV6-1	TRBJ2-7	.	TRBD2	CASSEAGTSGYEQYF	TGTGCCAGCAGTGAAGCCGGGACTAGCGGATACGAGCAGTACTTC
TRBV11-2	TRBJ1-1	.	TRBD1	CASSSPQGIRGTEAFF	TGTGCCAGCAGCTCACCACAGGGGATAAGGGGCACTGAAGCTTTCTTT
TRBV10-2	TRBJ2-7	.	TRBD1	CASSRDRGRGYEQYF	TGCGCCAGCAGTAGAGACAGGGGGCGCGGGTACGAGCAGTACTTC
TRBV5-6	TRBJ1-1	.	.	CASSLSGATEAFF	TGTGCCAGCAGCCTATCAGGGGCCACTGAAGCTTTCTTT
TRBV30	TRBJ1-1	.	.	CAWSADSGTEAFF	TGTGCCTGGAGCGCCGACTCGGGCACTGAAGCTTTCTTT
TRBV7-9	TRBJ1-1	once	.	CASRPGTEAFF	TGTGCCAGCAGGCCGGGTACTGAAGCTTTCTTT
TRBV6-5	TRBJ1-1	.	TRBD1	CASSSSRTGNTEAFF	TGTGCCAGCAGTTCGTCGCGGACAGGCAACACTGAAGCTTTCTTT
TRBV6-5	TRBJ2-2	.	.	CASKTASNTGELFF	TGTGCCAGTAAAACAGCCTCGAACACCGGGGAGCTGTTTTTT
TRBV30	TRBJ1-1	.	TRBD1	CAWSATGTEAFF	TGTGCCTGGAGCGCGACAGGGACTGAAGCTTTCTTT